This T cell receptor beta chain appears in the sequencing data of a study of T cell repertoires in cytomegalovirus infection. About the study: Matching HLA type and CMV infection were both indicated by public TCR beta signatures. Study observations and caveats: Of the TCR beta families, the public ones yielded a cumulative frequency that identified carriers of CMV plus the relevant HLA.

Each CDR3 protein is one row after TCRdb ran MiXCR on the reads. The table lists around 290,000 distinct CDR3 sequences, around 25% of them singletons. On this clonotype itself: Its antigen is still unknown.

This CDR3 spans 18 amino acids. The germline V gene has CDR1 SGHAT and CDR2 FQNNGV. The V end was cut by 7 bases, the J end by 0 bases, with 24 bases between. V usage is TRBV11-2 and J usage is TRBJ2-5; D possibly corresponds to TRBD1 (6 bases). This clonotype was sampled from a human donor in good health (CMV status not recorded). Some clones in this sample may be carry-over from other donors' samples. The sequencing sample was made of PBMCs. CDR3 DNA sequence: TGTGCCAGCACCAAAAACACCCCCTCCACAGGGCACCAAGAGACCCAGTACTTC. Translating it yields CASTKNTPSTGHQETQYF.